The rows below give T cell receptor beta chains drawn from one sample of a study of cytomegalovirus exposure and HLA in healthy donors. TCRdb's table, derived via immunoSEQ multiplex PCR, lists solely in-frame clones and lacks some. Counted here are more than 100,000 clones, around four fifths occurring once; the ten biggest clones make up roughly 7.8%. Specimen: PBMCs. These receptor sequences come from a woman aged 50 to 65 in good health and CMV-seropositive. CDR3s include the opening cysteine and the closing phenylalanine or tryptophan. A D gene is named only where the DNA matches it firmly. Only some rows state a clone size, as once, few, many or a class for expanded clones.

abundance: -; d_gene: -; j_gene: TRBJ1-2; v_gene: TRBV30; CDR3nt: TGTGCCTGGAGAGTAATCTTCTCAGCTAACTATGGCTACACCTTC; CDR3aa: CAWRVIFSANYGYTF
abundance: -; d_gene: -; j_gene: TRBJ1-5; v_gene: TRBV4-1; CDR3nt: TGCGCCAGCAGCCCCAGAGACCGGGTGCAGCCCCAGCATTTT; CDR3aa: CASSPRDRVQPQHF
abundance: -; d_gene: -; j_gene: TRBJ1-1; v_gene: TRBV30; CDR3nt: TGTGCCTGGAGACGGGGGGAGGGGGGCCGCACTGAAGCTTTCTTT; CDR3aa: CAWRRGEGGRTEAFF
abundance: -; d_gene: -; j_gene: TRBJ2-2; v_gene: TRBV30; CDR3nt: TGTGCCTGGAGTGTCGGGGGATGGACCGGGGAGCTGTTTTTT; CDR3aa: CAWSVGGWTGELFF
abundance: few; d_gene: -; j_gene: TRBJ2-7; v_gene: TRBV27; CDR3nt: TGTGCCAGCAGTTTATATGGGGAGTCTGTCTCCTACGAGCAGTACTTC; CDR3aa: CASSLYGESVSYEQYF
abundance: -; d_gene: TRBD1; j_gene: TRBJ2-3; v_gene: TRBV28; CDR3nt: TGTGCCAGCAGTCCCCCTCAAGGGGGCAATCAGCCCCAGTATTTT; CDR3aa: CASSPPQGGNQPQYF
abundance: -; d_gene: TRBD1; j_gene: TRBJ1-1; v_gene: TRBV7-9; CDR3nt: TGTGCCAGCAGCTTAACAGGGGAGGCTGAAGCTTTCTTT; CDR3aa: CASSLTGEAEAFF
abundance: once; d_gene: -; j_gene: TRBJ1-6; v_gene: TRBV5-1; CDR3nt: TGCGCCAGCAGCTTTTTAGGCGGTCATAATTCACCCCTCCACTTT; CDR3aa: CASSFLGGHNSPLHF
abundance: -; d_gene: -; j_gene: TRBJ2-5; v_gene: TRBV4-1; CDR3nt: TGCGCCAGCAGCCAAGATATCGAAGAGACCCAGTACTTC; CDR3aa: CASSQDIEETQYF
abundance: -; d_gene: -; j_gene: TRBJ2-2; v_gene: TRBV6-1; CDR3nt: TGTGCCAGCAGTGGCCAAATAGGAGGGGTTGCCGGGGAGCTGTTTTTT; CDR3aa: CASSGQIGGVAGELFF
abundance: -; d_gene: -; j_gene: TRBJ1-1; v_gene: TRBV10-1; CDR3nt: TGCGCCAGCAGTGGCTTATGGCCGAACACTGAAGCTTTCTTT; CDR3aa: CASSGLWPNTEAFF
abundance: -; d_gene: -; j_gene: TRBJ1-5; v_gene: TRBV11-1; CDR3nt: TGTGCCAGCAGCTCCGGACAGAATCAGCCCCAGCATTTT; CDR3aa: CASSSGQNQPQHF
abundance: -; d_gene: TRBD2; j_gene: TRBJ2-4; v_gene: TRBV6-5; CDR3nt: TGTGCCAGCAGGCAATGGGGGGGGAACATTCAGTACTTC; CDR3aa: CASRQWGGNIQYF
abundance: -; d_gene: -; j_gene: TRBJ1-1; v_gene: TRBV5-1; CDR3nt: TGCGCCAGCAGTTCTGACATGAACACTGAAGCTTTCTTT; CDR3aa: CASSSDMNTEAFF
abundance: -; d_gene: TRBD2; j_gene: TRBJ2-5; v_gene: TRBV28; CDR3nt: TGTGCCAGCAGTTGGCGGGAGGGCCGAAGAGAGACCCAGTACTTC; CDR3aa: CASSWREGRRETQYF
abundance: -; d_gene: TRBD1; j_gene: TRBJ1-3; v_gene: TRBV28; CDR3nt: TGTGCCAGCGGAACAGGGGATCGTGTAAACACCATATATTTT; CDR3aa: CASGTGDRVNTIYF
abundance: -; d_gene: TRBD1; j_gene: TRBJ2-7; v_gene: TRBV4-3; CDR3nt: TGCGCCAGCAGCCAAGGGGGGACAGGGGTCGAGCAGTACTTC; CDR3aa: CASSQGGTGVEQYF
abundance: -; d_gene: TRBD2; j_gene: TRBJ2-7; v_gene: TRBV6-5; CDR3nt: TGTGCCAGCAGTTCAGCGGGAGGCGGCGACGAGCAGTACTTC; CDR3aa: CASSSAGGGDEQYF
abundance: -; d_gene: -; j_gene: TRBJ2-3; v_gene: TRBV29-1; CDR3nt: TGCAGCGGTACGTCCACACGCACAGATACGCAGTATTTT; CDR3aa: CSGTSTRTDTQYF
abundance: -; d_gene: -; j_gene: TRBJ1-5; v_gene: TRBV18; CDR3nt: TGTGCCAGCTCCTCAACAGGAGCCCAGCATTTT; CDR3aa: CASSSTGAQHF
abundance: -; d_gene: -; j_gene: TRBJ1-1; v_gene: TRBV10-3; CDR3nt: TGTGCCATCAGTGACCCCTTGGGGGGGGAGACTGAAGCTTTCTTT; CDR3aa: CAISDPLGGETEAFF
abundance: -; d_gene: TRBD2; j_gene: TRBJ2-5; v_gene: TRBV7-3; CDR3nt: TGTGCCAGCAGCTTATCCGGGGGGGCGGAGACCCAGTACTTC; CDR3aa: CASSLSGGAETQYF